These 18 T cell receptor beta chains came from one sample sequenced in a study of shared clonotypes between healthy human individuals. Assay: immunoSEQ multiplex PCR; the TCRdb copy retains only in-frame clones and omits some. Of 2 million to 3 million clones listed, approximately 94% were seen once; the top ten hold about 0.34%. Material for sequencing was naive CD4+ T cells from PBMCs. Subset here: CD45RA+ positively selected. These receptors all stem from a man aged 18 to 30 in good health. Some clones in this sample may be carry-over from other donors' samples.

The gene calls are TRBV6-1 and TRBJ2-7, with a weak D call TRBD2 (6 bases). This CDR3 contains 14 residues. CDR1 is MNHNS, CDR2 SASEGT, per germline. Trimming left V 2 bases short and J 2 bases short, with 10 bases between. For the CDR3, the DNA is TGTGCCAGCAGTGAAAGTAGCGGCACCTACGAGCAGTACTTC. This sequence encodes CASSESSGTYEQYF.

The chain has TRBV30 and TRBJ2-7; tentatively, D is TRBD1 (6 bases). The V gene lost 3 bases and the J gene lost 2 bases, with 14 bases spanning the gap. Per the germline V gene, CDR1 is GTSNPN and CDR2 is SVGIG (reference sequence). The CDR3 runs to 14 residues. CDR3 residues: CAWRWGQKAYEQYF. The CDR3 DNA follows: TGTGCCTGGAGGTGGGGACAAAAAGCCTACGAGCAGTACTTC.

The chain uses TRBV5-1 and TRBJ2-1; D is uncertain. Germline V gene lookup returns CDR1 SGHRS and CDR2 YFSETQ. V lost 4 bases, J lost 5 bases, and 13 bases lay in between. This CDR3 is built from 14 residues. The CDR3 sequence: CASSTIGPDNEQFF. Written as DNA, the CDR3 is TGCGCCAGCAGCACCATCGGTCCTGACAATGAGCAGTTCTTC.

This chain connects TRBV28 to TRBJ1-1; possible D gene TRBD1, 5 bases. Germline CDR1 MDHEN, CDR2 SYDVKM. CDR3 length equals 15 residues. The ends were cut back, 1 base at V and 10 bases at J, with 19 bases in the middle. The CDR3 reads CASSLSPGTAFVAFF. CDR3 coding DNA: TGTGCCAGCAGTTTATCTCCGGGGACGGCCTTTGTAGCTTTCTTT.

The J gene is TRBJ2-3, the V gene TRBV19; 9 nucleotides match TRBD1. The CDR3 contains 16 residues. Germline V CDR1 and CDR2: LNHDA, SQIVND (reference sequence). Losses at the gene ends were 6 bases for V and 1 base for J; bases not matched to a gene: 8. The CDR3 here is CASRKNTGGGTDTQYF. In nucleotides, the CDR3 is TGTGCCAGTAGAAAAAATACAGGGGGCGGCACAGATACGCAGTATTTT.

In regard to this clone: At the DNA level, this CDR3 is encoded by other sequences in the same sample as well. The chain links TRBV27 to TRBJ2-7; 7 nucleotides match TRBD1. CDR1 is MNHEY, CDR2 SMNVEV, per germline (reference sequence). V dropped 8 bases and J dropped 2; count of bases not matched to a gene: 6. There are 13 residues in the CDR3. The CDR3, as DNA: TGTGCCAGCCGAGGGGACAGAGCCTACGAGCAGTACTTC. This encodes CASRGDRAYEQYF.

V gene TRBV10-1 combines with J gene TRBJ2-4, with a tentative D call TRBD1 (8 bases). This CDR3 has 18 residues. Trimming stripped 2 bases from V and 0 bases from J, with 17 bases between. The germline CDR1 and CDR2 sequences are WNHNN and SYGVQD (reference sequence). The CDR3 region is CASSEPVQGGIAKNIQYF. Here the CDR3 DNA reads TGCGCCAGCAGTGAGCCCGTACAGGGGGGGATAGCCAAAAACATTCAGTACTTC.

V is TRBV7-9 and J is TRBJ1-2; a possible D gene is TRBD1 (6 bases). V was trimmed by 1 base and J by 7 bases, leaving 16 bases between them. Germline lookup yields CDR1 SEHNR and CDR2 FQNEAQ (reference sequence). The CDR3 has 15 amino acids. The CDR3 reads CASSLGSGVVVGYTF. The CDR3, as DNA: TGTGCCAGCAGCTTAGGGTCAGGGGTCGTTGTTGGCTACACCTTC.

This clone has just a few counts. This sample also contains other DNA sequences that code for the same CDR3. The genes are TRBV28 and TRBJ1-5; D remains ambiguous. The V gene lost 3 bases and the J gene lost 10 bases, with 7 bases spanning the gap. Per germline, CDR1 MDHEN and CDR2 SYDVKM. The CDR3 is 11 amino acids. CDR3 sequence reads: CASSLLGPQHF. CDR3 nucleotide sequence: TGTGCCAGCAGTTTGCTGGGACCCCAGCATTTT.

This chain connects TRBV6-1 to TRBJ2-1; 7 nucleotides agree with TRBD2. Per germline, CDR1 MNHNS and CDR2 SASEGT. This CDR3 comprises 20 residues. The V segment lost 0 bases and the J segment 0 bases; nucleotides outside the gene matches: 14. CDR3 amino acids: CASSEAWGGRGPSSYNEQFF. The CDR3 DNA follows: TGTGCCAGCAGTGAAGCTTGGGGCGGGAGAGGGCCTAGCTCCTACAATGAGCAGTTCTTC.

This chain joins TRBV5-1 and TRBJ2-7; D ambiguous. The V end lost 4 bases, the J end lost 1 base, and 12 bases lay between the germline ends. CDR1 SGHRS and CDR2 YFSETQ come from the germline V gene. The length of the CDR3 is 14 residues. The CDR3 coding sequence is TGCGCCAGCAGCCTGGAATCAGTATCCTACGAGCAGTACTTC. It translates to CASSLESVSYEQYF.

In regard to this clone: Other DNA sequences in the same sample also yield this CDR3. V is TRBV7-2 and J is TRBJ1-3; unclear D gene. V lost 6 bases and J 4 bases, leaving 7 bases between the germline ends. The CDR3 runs to 12 residues. In germline, CDR1 is SGHTA, CDR2 FQGNSA. The CDR3 region has the DNA TGTGCCAGCAGTCTGGTCGGAAACACCATATATTTT. It codes for CASSLVGNTIYF.

The chain joins TRBV4-1 to TRBJ2-1; 10 bases align to TRBD2. Per the germline V gene, CDR1 is MGHRA and CDR2 is YSYEKL. After removal of 5 bases from V and 7 bases from J, the junction contained 11 bases not matched to a gene. This CDR3 spans 16 amino acids. As DNA, the CDR3 is TGCGCCAGCAGCTCGGACACTAGCGGGATCGTAAATGAGCAGTTCTTC. This codes for CASSSDTSGIVNEQFF.

The rearrangement uses TRBV10-2 and TRBJ1-3; D perhaps matches TRBD1 (6 bases). Deletions cut 6 bases from V and 1 base from J, with 13 bases between. Per the germline V gene, CDR1 is WSHSY and CDR2 is SAAADI. CDR3 length equals 15 residues. This chain's CDR3 is CASRTTGRSGNTIYF. CDR3 nucleotide sequence: TGCGCCAGCAGGACTACAGGGCGGTCTGGAAACACCATATATTTT.

The chain combines TRBV5-1 with TRBJ2-7, with 9 bases that match TRBD1. The J segment lost 4 bases and the V segment lost 5 bases, leaving 13 bases of the junction unmatched. Germline V gene sequence: CDR1 SGHRS, CDR2 YFSETQ. CDR3 length: 16 amino acids. The CDR3 reads CASRLTSTGGIYEQYF. The CDR3 nucleotides read TGCGCCAGCAGACTAACCTCGACAGGGGGTATATACGAGCAGTACTTC.

The chain links TRBV28 to TRBJ2-1; D possibly corresponds to TRBD2 (6 bases). V lost 5 bases and J lost 7, with 18 bases in between. The germline gives CDR1 MDHEN, CDR2 SYDVKM. The CDR3 spans 15 residues. In DNA, the CDR3 is TGTGCCAGCAGTGACCCTGCGAGGAGGGGTAATGAGCAGTTCTTC. This encodes CASSDPARRGNEQFF.

This clone was counted once. The gene calls are TRBV7-9 and TRBJ1-2, with 10 bases fitting TRBD1. The CDR3 extends over 14 amino acids. Germline V CDR1 and CDR2: SEHNR, FQNEAQ (reference sequence). V lost 1 base and J lost 6; bases outside the gene matches: 2. This chain's CDR3 is CASSLGTGGHGYTF. The CDR3 coding sequence is TGTGCCAGCAGCTTAGGGACAGGGGGACATGGCTACACCTTC.

CDR3 DNA sequence: TGTGCCTTCGGCGGTGGGGCAGAGACCCAGTACTTC. Protein: CAFGGGAETQYF. This rearrangement joins TRBV30 to TRBJ2-5; perhaps TRBD1 as D (5 bases). Trimming stripped 7 bases from V and 4 bases from J, with 13 bases between. The CDR3 runs 12 residues. Germline V lookup: CDR1 GTSNPN, CDR2 SVGIG (reference sequence).